Shown below are 3 T cell receptor beta chains from a single sample sequenced in a study of glioma-infiltrating T cells. The iRepertoire nested amplicon-rescue multiplex PCR amplified TCR alpha and beta CDR3s from RNA. TCRdb re-derived calls from the multiplex PCR reads in MiXCR, one entry per CDR3 protein. Of approximately 190,000 distinct CDR3 sequences in the sample, over 25% were seen once. The sequenced material came from glioma tissue, nonneoplastic brain tissue, or PBMCs (not recorded which). Receptors originate from a human donor with low-grade glioma or glioblastoma, undergoing nonglioma brain surgery, or in good health (not recorded which).

The chain combines TRBV11-1 with TRBJ2-1, with 8 bases fitting TRBD1. The CDR3 covers 13 residues. Germline V CDR1 and CDR2: SGHAT, FQDESV (reference sequence). Trimming took 3 bases from V and 9 from J; bases not matched to a gene: 4. The chain's CDR3 is CASSLTGVGEQFF. Here the CDR3 DNA reads TGTGCCAGCAGCTTGACAGGGGTGGGTGAGCAGTTCTTC. The full variable domain, its missing parts supplied by reference TRBV11-1 and TRBJ2-1, is EAEVAQSPRYKITEKSQAVAFWCDPISGHATLYWYRQILGQGPELLVQFQDESVVDDSQLPKDRFSAERLKGVDSTLKIQPAELGDSAMYLCASSLTGVGEQFFGPGTRLTVL.

J is TRBJ1-2 and V is TRBV30; no firm D call. Germline lookup yields CDR1 GTSNPN and CDR2 SVGIG (reference sequence). The CDR3 is 12 amino acids. V shed 0 bases and J shed 8 bases, with 10 bases lying between them. CDR3 in DNA: TGTGCCTGGAGTGTTACCGTCCCCGGCTACACCTTC. The encoded protein is CAWSVTVPGYTF.

The sample holds many counts of this clonotype. The chain couples TRBV6-2 or TRBV6-3 to TRBJ2-3; no clear D. Trimming removed 0 bases at V and 5 bases at J, with 9 bases between. The length of the CDR3 is 14 residues. Germline CDR1 and CDR2: MNHEY and SVGEGT. The CDR3 sequence is CASSYSGAQDTQYF. CDR3 sequence (DNA): TGTGCCAGCAGTTACTCGGGCGCGCAAGATACGCAGTATTTT.